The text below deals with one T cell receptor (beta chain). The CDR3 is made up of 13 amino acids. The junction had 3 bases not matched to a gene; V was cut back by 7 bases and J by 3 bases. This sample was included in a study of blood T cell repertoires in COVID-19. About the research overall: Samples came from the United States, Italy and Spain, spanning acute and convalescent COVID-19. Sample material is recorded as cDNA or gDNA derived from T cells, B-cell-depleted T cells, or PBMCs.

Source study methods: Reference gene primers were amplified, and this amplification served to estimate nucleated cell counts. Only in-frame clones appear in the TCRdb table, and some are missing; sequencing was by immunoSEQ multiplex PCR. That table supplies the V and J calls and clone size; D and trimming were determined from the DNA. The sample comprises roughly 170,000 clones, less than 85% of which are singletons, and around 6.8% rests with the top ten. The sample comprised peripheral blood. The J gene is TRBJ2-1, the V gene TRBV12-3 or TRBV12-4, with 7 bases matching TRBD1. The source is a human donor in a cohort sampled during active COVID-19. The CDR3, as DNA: TGTGCCAGCACGGGGACAGTCTACAATGAGCAGTTCTTC. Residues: CASTGTVYNEQFF.